The 17 T cell receptor beta chains listed next were all sequenced from one sample in a study of blood T cell repertoires in COVID-19. Repertoires were generated with immunoSEQ multiplex PCR, while TCRdb's copy carries only in-frame clones and drops some. The sample shows about 56,000 clones, 80% to 85% of them seen only once. Sequencing was carried out using peripheral blood. All receptors derive from a woman aged 80 or over with acute or convalescent COVID-19.

The rearrangement joins TRBV6-5 to TRBJ2-3; D not certain. The CDR3 is 13 amino acids. Germline V gene lookup returns CDR1 MNHEY and CDR2 SVGAGI. The V gene lost 2 bases and the J gene lost 6 bases, with 9 bases spanning the gap. This CDR3 is CASSYRQADTQYF. CDR3 bases: TGTGCCAGCAGTTACCGTCAAGCGGATACGCAGTATTTT.

The J gene is TRBJ2-3, the V gene TRBV7-9; tentatively, D is TRBD2 (6 bases). Germline V gene lookup returns CDR1 SEHNR and CDR2 FQNEAQ (reference sequence). The CDR3 totals 15 residues. The V end was cut by 4 bases, the J end by 0 bases, with 11 bases between. The CDR3 sequence is CASSSGDSSTDTQYF. DNA for the CDR3: TGTGCCAGCAGCTCGGGGGACTCCAGCACAGATACGCAGTATTTT.

The chain carries TRBV27 and TRBJ2-7, with 8 nucleotides matching TRBD2. The V gene's germline CDR1 is MNHEY and CDR2 SMNVEV (reference sequence). Trimming at V came to 3 bases and at J to 6 bases, leaving 13 bases not matched to a gene. The CDR3 is 16 residues long. The CDR3 region has the DNA TGTGCCAGCAGTTTGTTACGGGGGGGCCACCGAGGCGAGCAGTACTTC. Protein sequence: CASSLLRGGHRGEQYF.

This clone was observed a few times. V is TRBV6-4 and J is TRBJ1-6, with TRBD1 as a possible D gene (5 bases). The CDR3 is made up of 18 amino acids. Trimming removed 0 bases at V and 4 bases at J, with 16 bases between. Germline assignment: CDR1 MRHNA and CDR2 SNTAGT. CDR3 loop: CASSDSEARVPYNSPLHF. The CDR3 DNA sequence: TGTGCCAGCAGTGACTCAGAGGCCAGGGTTCCTTATAATTCACCCCTCCACTTT.

The CDR3 DNA reads as TGCGCCAGCAGCCCCGGGACAGCCCTCTTAGAGCAGTACTTC. Protein product: CASSPGTALLEQYF. The V gene is TRBV5-1, the J gene TRBJ2-7; 7 nucleotides line up with TRBD1. Germline trimming cut 4 bases from V and 7 bases from J; bases unmatched to any gene: 11. Germline CDR1 and CDR2: SGHRS and YFSETQ. The CDR3 is 14 residues long.

The rearrangement joins TRBV5-1 to TRBJ2-1, with D possibly matching TRBD2 (6 bases). V gave up 2 bases and J gave up 4 bases, with 19 bases separating them. The CDR3 is made up of 17 amino acids. Germline assignment: CDR1 SGHRS and CDR2 YFSETQ. The DNA for the CDR3 is TGCGCCAGCAGCTTCTCGAAGACACGGACTATATACAATGAGCAGTTCTTC. This sequence encodes CASSFSKTRTIYNEQFF.

This sequence joins TRBV10-3 and TRBJ1-4; D is undetermined. The CDR3 contains 13 residues. V was clipped by 7 bases and J by 7 bases, with 13 bases between them. Germline V gene lookup returns CDR1 ENHRY and CDR2 SYGVKD. CDR3 DNA: TGTGCCATCACCCAGGCTGTCGGTGAAAAACTGTTTTTT. Protein sequence: CAITQAVGEKLFF.

The chain links TRBV19 to TRBJ2-7; 9 nucleotides align to TRBD1. J lost 3 bases, V lost 4 bases, and 7 bases had no gene match. The CDR3 spans 15 residues. From germline, CDR1 is LNHDA and CDR2 SQIVND (reference sequence). CDR3 bases: TGTGCCAGTAGTAAACAGGGGGCGCAGAACTACGAGCAGTACTTC. It specifies CASSKQGAQNYEQYF.

This chain joins TRBV6-5 and TRBJ1-5; D ambiguous. The CDR3 is 15 amino acids. The V end lost 6 bases, the J end lost 2 bases, and 14 bases lay between the germline ends. The germline V gene encodes CDR1 MNHEY and CDR2 SVGAGI. The CDR3 sequence: CASSPILGGNQPQHF. DNA of the CDR3: TGTGCCAGCAGCCCAATTCTAGGTGGCAATCAGCCCCAGCATTTT.

The chain links TRBV5-6 to TRBJ1-2, with D possibly being TRBD1 (6 bases). The CDR3 spans 15 residues. Trimming removed 0 bases from V and 5 bases from J, with 14 bases in between. Germline CDR1 is SGHDT and CDR2 is YYEEEE. The CDR3 loop is CASSLDLGGTYGYTF. The DNA of the CDR3 is TGTGCCAGCAGCTTGGATCTGGGAGGGACATATGGCTACACCTTC. Variable domain in full (rest from reference TRBV5-6 and TRBJ1-2): DAGVTQSPTHLIKTRGQQVTLRCSPKSGHDTVSWYQQALGQGPQFIFQYYEEEERQRGNFPDRFSGHQFPNYSSELNVNALLLGDSALYLCASSLDLGGTYGYTFGSGTRLTVV.

The V gene is TRBV11-2, the J gene TRBJ1-1; 8 nucleotides align to TRBD1. Trimming took 4 bases from V and 4 from J; bases not matched to a gene: 2. The CDR3 has 13 residues. CDR1 and CDR2 (germline): SGHAT, FQNNGV. CDR3 bases: TGTGCCAGCAGCTCAGACAGGGGCACTGAAGCTTTCTTT. It encodes CASSSDRGTEAFF.

The chain links TRBV6-4 to TRBJ1-1, with D maybe TRBD1 (6 bases). Trimming pared 4 bases from V and 5 bases from J, leaving 14 bases between. From germline, CDR1 is MRHNA and CDR2 SNTAGT. The CDR3 is made up of 14 amino acids. This CDR3 is CASSAETGRTEAFF. Here the CDR3 DNA reads TGTGCCAGCAGTGCCGAGACAGGTCGGACTGAAGCTTTCTTT.

The chain uses TRBV4-2 and TRBJ1-2, with 8 positions matching TRBD1. Germline V lookup: CDR1 LGHNA, CDR2 YNFKEQ. Trimming took 1 base from V and 1 from J; bases not matched to a gene: 5. The CDR3 is made up of 16 amino acids. The CDR3 sequence: CASSQARDRLNYGYTF. Here the CDR3 DNA reads TGTGCCAGCAGCCAAGCGCGGGACAGGCTTAACTATGGCTACACCTTC.

Concerning this clone: Other DNA sequences in this sample translate to the same CDR3. The J gene is TRBJ2-2, the V gene TRBV5-1, with D perhaps matching TRBD1 (8 bases). This CDR3 has 14 residues. Germline V CDR1 and CDR2: SGHRS, YFSETQ. V lost 4 bases and J lost 5, with 12 bases in between. The CDR3: CASSTQGGTGELFF. CDR3 nucleotides: TGCGCCAGCAGCACACAGGGGGGGACCGGGGAGCTGTTTTTT.

This chain uses TRBV7-6 with TRBJ2-2; a possible D gene is TRBD2 (6 bases). The CDR3 runs 14 residues. The germline V gene encodes CDR1 SGHVS and CDR2 FNYEAQ. Trimming took 5 bases from V and 4 from J, leaving 11 bases between them. CDR3 DNA: TGTGCCAGCAGCCGCTCGCGGGGCACCGGGGAGCTGTTTTTT. This codes for CASSRSRGTGELFF. Looking up the rest from reference TRBV7-6 and TRBJ2-2 gives the full variable domain: GAGVSQSPRYKVTKRGQDVALRCDPISGHVSLYWYRQALGQGPEFLTYFNYEAQQDKSGLPNDRFSAERPEGSISTLTIQRTEQRDSAMYRCASSRSRGTGELFFGEGSRLTVL.

This chain joins TRBV15 and TRBJ1-4; 10 nucleotides line up with TRBD1. V lost 3 bases to trimming and J lost 7 bases; unmatched junction nucleotides: 14. CDR1 and CDR2 (germline): LNHNV, YYDKDF (reference sequence). The CDR3 runs 18 residues. The DNA of the CDR3 is TGTGCCACCAGCAGTTATGGGGGACAGGGGTTAAGTAGTGAAAAACTGTTTTTT. Its protein product is CATSSYGGQGLSSEKLFF.

V usage is TRBV30 and J usage is TRBJ1-5; 8 bases are shared with TRBD1. Germline V gene lookup returns CDR1 GTSNPN and CDR2 SVGIG (reference sequence). CDR3 length: 14 residues. With 1 base clipped from V and 5 bases from J, the junction kept 4 bases outside the gene matches. CDR3 in amino acids: CAWSDGTGDQPQHF. CDR3 in DNA: TGTGCCTGGAGTGACGGGACAGGAGATCAGCCCCAGCATTTT.